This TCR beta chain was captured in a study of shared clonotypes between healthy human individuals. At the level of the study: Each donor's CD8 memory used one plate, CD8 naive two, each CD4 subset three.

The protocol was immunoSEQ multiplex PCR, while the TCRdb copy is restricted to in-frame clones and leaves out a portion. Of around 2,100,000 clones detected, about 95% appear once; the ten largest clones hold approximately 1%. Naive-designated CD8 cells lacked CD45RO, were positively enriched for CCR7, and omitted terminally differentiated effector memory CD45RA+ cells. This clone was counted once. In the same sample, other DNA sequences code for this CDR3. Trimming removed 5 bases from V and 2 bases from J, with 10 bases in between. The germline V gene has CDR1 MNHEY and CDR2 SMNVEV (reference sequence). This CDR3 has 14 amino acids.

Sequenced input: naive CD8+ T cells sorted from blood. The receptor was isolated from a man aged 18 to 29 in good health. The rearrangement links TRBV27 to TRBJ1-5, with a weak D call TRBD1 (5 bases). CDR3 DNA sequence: TGTGCCAGCAGTCCAGGGCAGGGCAATCAGCCCCAGCATTTT. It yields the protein CASSPGQGNQPQHF.